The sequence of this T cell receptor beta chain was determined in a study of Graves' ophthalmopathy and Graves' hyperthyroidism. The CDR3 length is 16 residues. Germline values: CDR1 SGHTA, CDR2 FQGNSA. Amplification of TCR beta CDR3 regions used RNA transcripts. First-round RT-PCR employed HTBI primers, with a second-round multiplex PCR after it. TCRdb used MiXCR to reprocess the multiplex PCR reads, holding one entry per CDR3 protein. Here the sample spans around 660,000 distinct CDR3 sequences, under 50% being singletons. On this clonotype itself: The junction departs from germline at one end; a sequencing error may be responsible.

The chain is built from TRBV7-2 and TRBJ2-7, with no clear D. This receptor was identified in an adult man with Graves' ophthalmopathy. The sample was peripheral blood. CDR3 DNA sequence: TGCGCCAGCAGCCAAGAGTCGGGCGTTTCGTCCTACGAGCAGTACTTC. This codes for CASSQESGVSSYEQYF.